The rows below give T cell receptor beta chains drawn from one sample of a study of ipilimumab plus nivolumab after autologous stem cell transplantation. Clones were sequenced by immunoSEQ multiplex PCR, and TCRdb holds only the in-frame ones, with some missing. The table has 15,000 to 20,000 clones, about four fifths seen once. Sequencing used PBMCs, obtained in a trial of ipilimumab plus nivolumab as post-transplant consolidation. Receptors originate from a male donor with diffuse large B-cell lymphoma. CDR3s include the opening cysteine and the closing phenylalanine or tryptophan. Fields, in order: J gene, V gene, D gene, clone size, CDR3 DNA, CDR3 protein. D genes are given only for firm matches. Clone size is given for some rows only: seen once, a few or many times, or a class if the clone is expanded.

TRBJ1-2 | TRBV2 | . | few | TGTGCCAGCGGGACCGGGACATATGGCTACACCTTC | CASGTGTYGYTF
TRBJ2-7 | TRBV27 | . | once | TGTGCCAGCAGTCTGTCTTGGGGTCCCTACGAGCAGTACTTC | CASSLSWGPYEQYF
TRBJ2-7 | TRBV2 | TRBD2 | . | TGTGCCAGCAGTGCGGTAGCGGGGAGCTCCTACGAGCAGTACTTC | CASSAVAGSSYEQYF
TRBJ2-6 | TRBV18 | . | . | TGTGCCAGCTCACCGAATATGGGCTCTGGGGCCAACGTCCTGACTTTC | CASSPNMGSGANVLTF
TRBJ1-5 | TRBV12-5 | TRBD1 | . | TGTGCTAGTGGTTTGACCTCCGGGACAGGGTGGGGGAACCAGCCCCAGCATTTT | CASGLTSGTGWGNQPQHF
TRBJ2-7 | TRBV19 | . | . | TGTGCCAGTAGTATAGTGGGGGTAAGCGAGCAGTACTTC | CASSIVGVSEQYF
TRBJ1-6 | TRBV6-1 | TRBD1 | . | TGTGCCAGCAATAACGGACAGGGACGTAATTCACCCCTCCACTTT | CASNNGQGRNSPLHF
TRBJ2-7 | TRBV29-1 | . | once | TGCAGCGTTTCCAGCGTGGCGGGCTACGAGCAGTACTTC | CSVSSVAGYEQYF
TRBJ2-1 | TRBV4-2 | TRBD1 | few | TGTGCCAGCAGCCAAGACAAAGACAGGGTGGTCGATGAGCAGTTCTTC | CASSQDKDRVVDEQFF
TRBJ1-6 | TRBV7-9 | TRBD1 | few | TGTGCCAGCAGCTTCTACGGACAGGGAGATAATTCACCCCTCCACTTT | CASSFYGQGDNSPLHF
TRBJ1-1 | TRBV6-6 | . | . | TGTGCCAGCATACGGGGGACTGAAGCTTTCTTT | CASIRGTEAFF
TRBJ2-1 | TRBV19 | TRBD2 | . | TGTGCCAGTAGTATAGACGGGACTAGCTCCTACAATGAGCAGTTCTTC | CASSIDGTSSYNEQFF
TRBJ1-2 | TRBV5-1 | . | once | TGCGCCAGCAGGGAGCCGGACGGTGATGGCTACACCTTC | CASREPDGDGYTF
TRBJ2-7 | TRBV9 | TRBD1 | once | TGTGCCAGCTCATGGGGACAGGGTCCTTACGAGCAGTACTTC | CASSWGQGPYEQYF
TRBJ1-1 | TRBV19 | TRBD1 | few | TGTGCCAGTAGTAGGACAGGGTATGGTGGCACTGAAGCTTTCTTT | CASSRTGYGGTEAFF
TRBJ1-6 | TRBV5-1 | . | . | TGCGCCAGCAGCTTGGAAGGACAGTTTCGGTCACCCCTCCACTTT | CASSLEGQFRSPLHF
TRBJ1-2 | TRBV5-1 | . | . | TGCGCCAGCAGCCCGGGAACGACGGGCTACACCTTC | CASSPGTTGYTF